The TCR beta chain under discussion was sequenced for a study of T cell responses to AZD1222 COVID-19 vaccine (dated by TCRdb to about 2021). With regard to the full study: A total of about 230 trial participants underwent TCR sequencing, of whom some 210 received two doses of AZD1222 and some 26 received two doses of the MenACWY control vaccine. Enrollment into the trials was organized by age into subgroups of 18-55, 56-69 and 70-plus years, and those subgroups contained roughly 150, 30 and 60 TCR-sequenced participants, respectively.

The time point label, read with the paper, signifies: about 28 days (+/-7) after the second vaccine dose. AZD1222 recipients whose second dose came at about 4 weeks and those whose second dose came at about 12 weeks were combined into one group, since spike-specific TCR depth and breadth did not differ between the two schedules. The vaccinee samples were drawn from two UK trials, COV001 and COV002, one of which was a single-blind randomized controlled phase 2/3 trial testing AZD1222 (ChAdOx1 nCoV-19) in healthy adults. For TCRbeta chain sequencing, PBMC samples from trial participants were taken at day 0 and at day 28 after the second dose. The CDR3 measures 13 amino acids from cysteine to phenylalanine. The sequence is cut down to CDR3 DNA, 39 bases in frame from base 1. According to the germline V gene, CDR1 reads SQVTM and CDR2 reads ANQGSEA. Here V drops 7 bases and J drops 3 bases, and the junction holds 8 bases not matched to any gene.

Beyond this particular receptor, the publication reports: Epitopes outside the regions mutated in the B.1.351 and B.1.1.7 variants were reportedly recognized by nearly half of the unique spike-specific TCRs. Because no day 14 peak-response samples were available, repertoires were characterized only after the peak T cell response. Conclusions about previously exposed vaccinees are limited, since just five or six AZD1222 recipients were seropositive for SARS-CoV-2 at baseline. Vaccine-associated CD4 TCRs spanned the whole spike protein, with dominant responses in regions 160-218 and 743-854. The 56-69-year group was small, and its depth increase did not reach significance, likely because of low power. After two AZD1222 doses, both the breadth and the depth of spike-specific TCRs were significantly higher than at day 0 and than in MenACWY recipients. Most participants were white British and females outnumbered males, and the authors suggested that clonal diversity may have been underestimated.

The CDR3 regions of human TCRbeta chains were subjected to immunosequencing. From the authors' description of their analysis: TCRs in the repertoires were matched against a reference library of SARS-CoV-2-specific TCRs that had been generated with the MIRA antigen-specificity platform. Breadth was defined as the fraction of unique TCRs that were SARS-CoV-2-associated. Depth was defined as the fraction of total T cells that were SARS-CoV-2-associated. Each spike-specific TCR was assigned to its reactive spike region and to a CD4 or CD8 class using the MIRA data. Log10-transformed breadth and depth values were compared by one-way ANOVA with Sidak's multiple comparisons tests. TCRdb's version of the immuneACCESS table is confined to in-frame rearrangements and falls short of the full clone set. An unresolved V gene accounts for under half of the shortfall where checked; the remainder is of unknown origin. V and J calls plus clone size are reproduced from that table; the DNA served to infer D and trimming. The sample table lists approximately 150,000 clones, 90% to 95% of them with a count of one. Under 4.5% of the sample belongs to the ten largest clones.

Worth noting for this clone: Its cognate antigen has yet to be identified. Nothing much larger sits one base from this clone, and base qualities are not available.

The sequence derives from an adult who received the AZD1222 COVID-19 vaccine. Recombination connected TRBV29-1 to TRBJ1-1; the junction holds 7 bases that match TRBD1. The material sequenced was peripheral blood, taken 28 days after the second AZD1222 dose. The CDR3 region reads CSASLRGHTEAFF. The DNA sequence is given as TGCAGCGCATCCTTGAGGGGGCACACTGAAGCTTTCTTT. This CDR3, with the reference TRBV29-1 and TRBJ1-1 proteins standing in past its ends, gives the full variable domain SAVISQKPSRDICQRGTSLTIQCQVDSQVTMMFWYRQQPGQSLTLIATANQGSEATYESGFVIDKFPISRPNLTFSTLTVSNMSPEDSSIYLCSASLRGHTEAFFGQGTRLTVV.